The 12 T cell receptor beta chains below were found in one sample sequenced in a study of CD4 and CD8 cells across lung adenocarcinoma regions. Via MiXCR, TCRdb re-called the PCR reads, giving one row per CDR3 protein. The top ten hold roughly a fifth of the sample, which has approximately 20,000 distinct CDR3 sequences, about 43% seen once. The material sequenced was CD4+ T cells from the margin of a lung tumor. These receptors were collected from a male donor with lung adenocarcinoma. The CD4 and CD8 labels of this study may be unreliable.

The chain uses TRBV6-1 and TRBJ2-7; the D is unclear. In germline, CDR1 is MNHNS, CDR2 SASEGT. The CDR3 is made up of 12 amino acids. V was clipped by 6 bases and J by 4 bases, with 10 bases between them. The CDR3 DNA is TGTGCCAGCAGCCCCCTGGGGTACGAGCAGTACTTC. Residues: CASSPLGYEQYF.

This clonotype was counted many times. A junction end diverges from the germline sequence, so it may reflect a read error. The V call is TRBV6-5, the J call TRBJ2-4; D gene unclear. In germline, CDR1 is MNHEY, CDR2 SVGAGI. This CDR3 region has 15 residues. CDR3 in amino acids: CASSNSLLAKNIQYF. CDR3 DNA sequence: TGTGCCAGCAGTAACTCCTTACTAGCCAAAAACATTCAGTACTTC.

Of note for this clonotype: The junction differs from germline at one of its ends, possibly a read error. The chain is built from TRBV6-1 and TRBJ2-1; 9 nucleotides align to TRBD2. The CDR3 contains 14 residues. CDR1 is MNHNS and CDR2 is SASEGT in the germline V gene. The CDR3 protein is CASLPSGTEEQKSF. The CDR3, as DNA: TGTGCCAGCCTCCCTAGCGGGACGGAAGAGCAGAAGTCCTTC.

By sample fraction, this clonotype is medium-sized (0.01 to 0.1%). V usage is TRBV6-1 and J usage is TRBJ2-4; 10 bases agree with TRBD2. The CDR3 is 16 amino acids. Germline CDR1 and CDR2: MNHNS and SASEGT. V dropped 6 bases and J dropped 3; count of bases not matched to a gene: 8. Here the CDR3 reads CASSRSGRGNKNIQYF. CDR3 coding DNA: TGTGCCAGCAGCCGGAGCGGGAGGGGAAACAAAAACATTCAGTACTTC.

This clonotype came up a few times. The rearrangement joins TRBV5-1 to TRBJ2-1; D tentatively fits TRBD1 or TRBD2 (5 bases each). The end of the DNA fits TRBJ2-7 better, so the J call may be wrong. This CDR3 is built from 14 residues. Germline V CDR1 and CDR2: SGHRS, YFSETQ. CDR3 nucleotide sequence: TGCGCCAGCAGCTTTCCCAGGGACCCCTACGAGCAGTACTTC. Residues: CASSFPRDPYEQYF.

A few counts support this clonotype. V usage is TRBV4-1 and J usage is TRBJ1-3, with 7 positions matching TRBD1. Per germline, CDR1 MGHRA and CDR2 YSYEKL. Trimming at V came to 4 bases and at J to 4 bases, leaving 7 bases not matched to a gene. The CDR3 spans 15 residues. The CDR3 coding sequence is TGCGCCAGCAGCCCGAGCGCGACAGGGGGAAACACCATATATTTT. Residues: CASSPSATGGNTIYF.

This clonotype was found once. The V and J genes are TRBV7-6 and TRBJ2-5, with D possibly matching TRBD2 (6 bases). Looked up from germline, CDR1 is SGHVS and CDR2 is FNYEAQ. The length of the CDR3 is 15 residues. Trimming left V 3 bases short and J 2 bases short, with 13 bases between. CDR3 bases: TGTGCCAGCAGCTTGGCGGGTAGCGGACAAGAGACCCAGTACTTC. It is translated as CASSLAGSGQETQYF.

Worth noting for this clonotype: The limits of the CDR3 on the DNA are not certain, so only TCRdb's listed CDR3 is given. CDR3 amino acids: CASNTFGTGITGKLYF. The chain couples TRBV27 to TRBJ2-3; the table's D gene call, TRBD1, was not cross checked with the DNA. Germline lookup yields CDR1 MNHEY and CDR2 SMNVEV (reference sequence). The CDR3 extends over 16 residues, inclusive of both ends.

The J gene is TRBJ2-4, the V gene TRBV6-1, with 7 bases fitting TRBD2. CDR1 MNHNS and CDR2 SASEGT come from the germline V gene. V was clipped by 4 bases and J by 7 bases; unmatched bases: 7. The CDR3 length is 14 residues. The CDR3 region is CASSGGTKVNIQYF. In DNA, the CDR3 is TGTGCCAGCAGTGGAGGGACTAAGGTGAACATTCAGTACTTC.

By share, this clonotype ranks as medium-sized. The J gene is TRBJ2-1, the V gene TRBV6-5, with TRBD1 matching over 7 bases. CDR1 is MNHEY, CDR2 SVGAGI, per germline. CDR3 length equals 14 residues. Trimming removed 6 bases from V and 6 bases from J; junction bases left unmatched: 8. The CDR3 DNA is TGTGCCAGCAGGAGACAGGGAGTCTCCAATGAGCAGTTCTTC. This encodes CASRRQGVSNEQFF.

The J gene is TRBJ2-5, the V gene TRBV4-1, with TRBD2 identical over 9 bases. Germline loops: CDR1 MGHRA, CDR2 YSYEKL. J was trimmed by 0 bases and V by 6 bases; bases with no gene match: 20. The CDR3 is 20 residues long. CDR3 in DNA: TGCGCCAGCAGGCGACGTCACGCGGGGCGGGGGGGCCAGGACCAAGAGACCCAGTACTTC. Amino acid sequence: CASRRRHAGRGGQDQETQYF.

V and J are TRBV12-3 or TRBV12-4 and TRBJ2-1, with 9 positions matching TRBD1. The DNA end is more similar to TRBJ2-5, so the J call may be wrong. The CDR3 is made up of 13 amino acids. The CDR3 sequence: CASSWTGDETQYF. The CDR3 DNA sequence: TGTGCCAGCAGTTGGACAGGGGACGAGACCCAGTACTTC.